Each of the 23 T cell receptor beta chains below was sequenced from the same sample in a study of response to subunit inactivated influenza vaccine. MiXCR was run by TCRdb on the RT-PCR reads, yielding one entry per CDR3 protein. The sample carries approximately 170,000 distinct CDR3 sequences, approximately 15% recorded once. The sample in question was CD8+ T cells sorted from PBMCs, obtained 5 days after vaccination. The receptors here all came from a man aged 45-60 years who received an inactivated influenza vaccine.

The table lists this clonotype with a few counts. This sequence joins TRBV6-1 and TRBJ2-2; 10 bases agree with TRBD2. V shed 7 bases and J 4 bases; nucleotides not matched to a gene: 9. Germline V gene data show CDR1 as MNHNS and CDR2 as SASEGT. The CDR3 runs to 16 residues. The CDR3: CASNLPGLAITGELFF. The CDR3 nucleotides are TGTGCCAGCAATCTCCCGGGACTAGCGATCACCGGGGAGCTGTTTTTT.

This clonotype was counted at least ten times. This rearrangement joins TRBV12-3 or TRBV12-4 to TRBJ2-1; 13 positions agree with TRBD2. The CDR3 contains 15 residues. V lost 1 base, J lost 11 bases, and 5 bases stayed unmatched. For the CDR3, the DNA is TGTGCCAGCAGTTTAGAAGGGACTAGCGGGGAGAAGCAGTTCTTC. This encodes CASSLEGTSGEKQFF.

This clonotype was seen only a few times. This chain links TRBV9 with TRBJ2-7; D might be TRBD1 or TRBD2, each matching 5 bases. CDR1 and CDR2 from the germline V gene are SGDLS and YYNGEE. The CDR3 is made up of 17 amino acids. The V end lost 4 bases, the J end lost 0 bases, and 20 bases lay between the germline ends. The CDR3 DNA is TGTGCCAGCAGCACAAATCCGGGACCGGCTAGCTCCTACGAGCAGTACTTC. Translated, it gives CASSTNPGPASSYEQYF.

The V gene is TRBV7-6, the J gene TRBJ2-1, with 10 bases lining up with TRBD2. The CDR3 is made up of 15 amino acids. Trimming took 3 bases from V and 6 from J; bases not matched to a gene: 5. Per germline, CDR1 SGHVS and CDR2 FNYEAQ. In DNA, the CDR3 is TGTGCCAGCAGCTTGGTTCTAGCGGGAGTCAATGAGCAGTTCTTC. Amino acid sequence: CASSLVLAGVNEQFF.

This clonotype has a handful of counts. CDR3 region: CASSLAGTALEAFF. CDR3 sequence (DNA): TGTGCCAGCAGTTTAGCTGGGACAGCCCTTGAAGCTTTCTTT. The chain uses TRBV12-3 or TRBV12-4 and TRBJ1-1, with TRBD1 matching 7 bases. The V gene end was trimmed by 0 bases and the J gene end by 7 bases; junction bases not matched to a gene: 5. The CDR3 runs 14 residues.

This clonotype was counted a few times. The chain links TRBV6-2 or TRBV6-3 to TRBJ1-1; 7 nucleotides line up with TRBD1. The CDR3 is 17 amino acids. Trimming at V came to 0 bases and at J to 1 base, leaving 8 bases not matched to a gene. Germline V CDR1 and CDR2: MNHEY, SVGEGT. The CDR3 here is CASSYSGQGDANTEAFF. In DNA form, the CDR3 reads TGTGCCAGCAGTTACTCCGGCCAGGGGGATGCGAACACTGAAGCTTTCTTT.

This chain connects TRBV4-3 to TRBJ1-4; the D is unclear. Germline CDR1 reads LGHNA; CDR2 reads YSLEER. This CDR3 has 15 residues. Trimming took 1 base from V and 5 from J, leaving 11 bases between them. CDR3 region: CASSQGLRANEKLFF. The CDR3 nucleotides are TGCGCCAGCAGCCAAGGACTACGGGCAAATGAAAAACTGTTTTTT.

This clonotype was seen at least ten times. This chain links TRBV5-1 with TRBJ2-7, with 8 bases that match TRBD1. CDR3 length equals 17 residues. Germline V gene lookup returns CDR1 SGHRS and CDR2 YFSETQ. V shed 4 bases and J 2 bases; nucleotides not matched to a gene: 14. This chain's CDR3 is CASSRETGASLTYEQYF. CDR3 DNA: TGCGCCAGCAGCAGGGAGACAGGGGCTTCCCTTACCTACGAGCAGTACTTC. Together with reference TRBV5-1 and TRBJ2-7, the CDR3 gives the full variable domain: KAGVTQTPRYLIKTRGQQVTLSCSPISGHRSVSWYQQTPGQGLQFLFEYFSETQRNKGNFPGRFSGRQFSNSRSEMNVSTLELGDSALYLCASSRETGASLTYEQYFGPGTRLTVT.

This chain connects TRBV4-2 to TRBJ2-3; 10 nucleotides match TRBD2. Per germline, CDR1 LGHNA and CDR2 YNFKEQ. With 4 bases clipped from V and 5 bases from J, the junction kept 9 bases outside the gene matches. The CDR3 is 16 residues long. The CDR3 bases are TGTGCCAGCAGCCCCGGGCTAGCGGGAGTAATAGATACGCAGTATTTT. Protein sequence: CASSPGLAGVIDTQYF.

The rearrangement links TRBV12-3 or TRBV12-4 to TRBJ1-2; D is possibly TRBD1 (5 bases). The CDR3 sequence is 11 residues long. The ends were cut back, 8 bases at V and 7 bases at J, with 11 bases in the middle. CDR3 amino acids: CASRGETGYTF. The CDR3 bases are TGTGCCAGCCGGGGGGAGACTGGCTACACCTTC.

The J gene is TRBJ2-5, the V gene TRBV29-1; no firm D call. V was shortened by 0 bases and J by 2 bases, with 10 bases between the two germline ends. This CDR3 contains 14 residues. Germline V CDR1 and CDR2: SQVTM, ANQGSEA. The CDR3 nucleotides are TGCAGCGTTGAAGATCTCCTTTCGCAAGAGACCCAGTACTTC. Protein product: CSVEDLLSQETQYF.

This clonotype showed up just a few times. The chain recombines TRBV12-3 or TRBV12-4 with TRBJ2-1, with 9 bases fitting TRBD2. CDR3 length equals 16 residues. The junction had 12 bases not matched to a gene; V was cut back by 5 bases and J by 7 bases. The CDR3 DNA is TGTGCCAGCAGTAGCCCGCTGGCGGGGGGGCGTAATGAGCAGTTCTTC. Its translation is CASSSPLAGGRNEQFF.

Here the CDR3 DNA reads TGTGCCAGCAGTTTTTTCCCGGGGAACGGGGAGCTGTTTTTT. It encodes CASSFFPGNGELFF. The chain is built from TRBV28 and TRBJ2-2; weak D call: TRBD2 (5 bases). Trimming took 3 bases from V and 7 from J, leaving 12 bases between them. This CDR3 is 14 amino acids long. Germline assignment: CDR1 MDHEN and CDR2 SYDVKM. Drawing the rest from reference TRBV28 and TRBJ2-2, the complete variable domain is DVKVTQSSRYLVKRTGEKVFLECVQDMDHENMFWYRQDPGLGLRLIYFSYDVKMKEKGDIPEGYSVSREKKERFSLILESASTNQTSMYLCASSFFPGNGELFFGEGSRLTVL.

CDR3 DNA: TGTGCCAGCAGTTTACCCCGGACCCATCGGGGTTACAATGAGCAGTTCTTC. Protein product: CASSLPRTHRGYNEQFF. The rearrangement links TRBV28 to TRBJ2-1, with a possible D match to TRBD2 (5 bases). V was pared by 2 bases and J by 4 bases, with 18 bases between. The CDR3 covers 17 residues. Looked up from germline, CDR1 is MDHEN and CDR2 is SYDVKM.

This clonotype was detected a few times. The chain joins TRBV5-6 to TRBJ1-3; no definite D call. The CDR3 contains 14 residues. Germline CDR1 SGHDT, CDR2 YYEEEE. Trimming pared 2 bases from V and 4 bases from J, leaving 10 bases between. The CDR3 DNA reads as TGTGCCAGCAGCTTACATGGATTCGGAAACACCATATATTTT. It encodes CASSLHGFGNTIYF.

This clonotype was observed a handful of times. The chain uses TRBV9 and TRBJ2-5; D assignment may be TRBD1 or TRBD2 (6 bases each). The CDR3 is made up of 14 amino acids. Trimming cost V 3 bases and J 2 bases, with 11 bases left between them. Germline CDR1 is SGDLS and CDR2 is YYNGEE. In nucleotides, the CDR3 is TGTGCCAGCAGCGGCGGAGGGGGTCAAGAGACCCAGTACTTC. The encoded protein is CASSGGGGQETQYF.

This chain connects TRBV20-1 to TRBJ2-1; 13 nucleotides align to TRBD2. The CDR3 runs 19 residues. Germline V gene lookup returns CDR1 DFQATT and CDR2 SNEGSKA (reference sequence). The J segment lost 2 bases and the V segment lost 0 bases, leaving 10 bases of the junction unmatched. The CDR3 coding sequence is TGCAGTGCTAGAGATTTTACTAGCGGGAGGGCTCTTACCTACAATGAGCAGTTCTTC. Translating gives CSARDFTSGRALTYNEQFF.

This clonotype occurred many times. The V call is TRBV6-5, the J call TRBJ1-1; D is unresolved. The CDR3 is 16 amino acids. Germline V lookup: CDR1 MNHEY, CDR2 SVGAGI. The V end was cut by 1 base, the J end by 0 bases, with 12 bases between. This CDR3 is CASSYYGRHMNTEAFF. The CDR3 DNA sequence: TGTGCCAGCAGTTACTATGGTCGGCATATGAACACTGAAGCTTTCTTT.

V gene TRBV4-2 combines with J gene TRBJ2-1, with D hard to call. The germline V gene has CDR1 LGHNA and CDR2 YNFKEQ. CDR3 length equals 15 residues. Trimming removed 3 bases at V and 0 bases at J, with 9 bases between. This chain's CDR3 is CASSHTASSYNEQFF. In nucleotides, the CDR3 is TGTGCCAGCAGCCATACAGCAAGCTCCTACAATGAGCAGTTCTTC.

This clonotype was counted between two and nine times. This sequence joins TRBV28 and TRBJ2-3; 7 bases are shared with TRBD1. This CDR3 is 13 amino acids long. Germline CDR1 MDHEN, CDR2 SYDVKM. The V gene end was trimmed by 6 bases and the J gene end by 3 bases; junction bases not matched to a gene: 3. The CDR3 bases are TGTGCCAGCAGCAGGGGGTGGACAGATACGCAGTATTTT. This translates into CASSRGWTDTQYF.

This clonotype was picked up a small number of times. This sequence joins TRBV9 and TRBJ2-2; D is unclear. CDR1 SGDLS and CDR2 YYNGEE come from the germline V gene. The CDR3 is 15 amino acids. Trimming removed 4 bases from V and 3 bases from J, with 13 bases in between. The CDR3 protein is CASSRGSGYTGELFF. CDR3 nucleotide sequence: TGTGCCAGCAGCCGCGGCTCAGGATACACCGGGGAGCTGTTTTTT.

The chain carries TRBV3-1 and TRBJ2-3; D might be TRBD2 (7 bases). The ends were cut back, 0 bases at V and 8 bases at J, with 21 bases in the middle. Per germline, CDR1 LGHDT and CDR2 YNNKEL (reference sequence). This CDR3 is built from 17 residues. CDR3 sequence reads: CASSQDGAGATKSTQYF. CDR3 sequence (DNA): TGTGCCAGCAGCCAAGATGGGGCGGGGGCAACCAAGAGTACGCAGTATTTT.

There are a few counts of this clonotype. V and J are TRBV4-1 and TRBJ1-2, with a weak D call TRBD1 (6 bases). Trimming left V 1 base short and J 0 bases short, with 6 bases between. The CDR3 contains 14 residues. CDR1 is MGHRA and CDR2 is YSYEKL in the germline V gene. This chain's CDR3 is CASSQGTANYGYTF. Here the CDR3 DNA reads TGCGCCAGCAGCCAAGGGACAGCTAACTATGGCTACACCTTC.